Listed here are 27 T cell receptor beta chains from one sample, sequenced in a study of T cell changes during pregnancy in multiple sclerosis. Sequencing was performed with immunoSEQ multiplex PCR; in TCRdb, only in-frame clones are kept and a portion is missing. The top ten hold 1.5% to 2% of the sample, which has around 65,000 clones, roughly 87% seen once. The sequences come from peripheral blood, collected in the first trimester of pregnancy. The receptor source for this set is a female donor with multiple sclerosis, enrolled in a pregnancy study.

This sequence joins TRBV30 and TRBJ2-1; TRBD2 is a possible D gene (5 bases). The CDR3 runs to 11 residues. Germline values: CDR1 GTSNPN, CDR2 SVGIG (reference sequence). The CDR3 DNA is TGTGCTTCGGGGTGGAAGAATGAGCAGTTCTTC. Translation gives CASGWKNEQFF.

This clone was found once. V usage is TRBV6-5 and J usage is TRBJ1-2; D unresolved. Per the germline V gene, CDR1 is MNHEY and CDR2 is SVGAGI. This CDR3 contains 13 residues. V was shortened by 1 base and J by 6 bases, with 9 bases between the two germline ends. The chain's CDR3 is CASSYWLDHGYTF. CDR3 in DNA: TGTGCCAGCAGTTACTGGCTAGATCATGGCTACACCTTC.

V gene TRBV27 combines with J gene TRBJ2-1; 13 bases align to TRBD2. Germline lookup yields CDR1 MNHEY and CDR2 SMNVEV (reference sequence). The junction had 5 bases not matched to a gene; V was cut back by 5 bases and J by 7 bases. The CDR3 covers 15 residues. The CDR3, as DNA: TGTGCCAGCAGTGCAGGGACTAGCGGGAAGAATGAGCAGTTCTTC. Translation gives CASSAGTSGKNEQFF.

The CDR3 loop is CASSIRATRTASTYNEQFF. The CDR3 region has the DNA TGTGCCAGTAGTATTAGGGCAACGAGGACTGCCTCCACTTACAATGAGCAGTTCTTC. The gene calls are TRBV19 and TRBJ2-1, with D possibly being TRBD2 (5 bases). This CDR3 contains 19 residues. Germline V gene sequence: CDR1 LNHDA, CDR2 SQIVND (reference sequence). V lost 3 bases and J lost 4, with 25 bases in between.

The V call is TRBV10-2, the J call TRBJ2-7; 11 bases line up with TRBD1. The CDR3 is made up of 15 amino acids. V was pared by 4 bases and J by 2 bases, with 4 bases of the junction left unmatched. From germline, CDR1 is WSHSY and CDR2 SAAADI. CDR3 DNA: TGCGCCAGCAGTGGGCGGACAGGGGGCCCCTACGAGCAGTACTTC. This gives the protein CASSGRTGGPYEQYF.

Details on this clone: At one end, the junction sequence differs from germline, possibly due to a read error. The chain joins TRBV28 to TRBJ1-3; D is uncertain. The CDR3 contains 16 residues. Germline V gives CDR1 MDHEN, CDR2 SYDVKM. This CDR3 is CASCFASVSSGNTIYF. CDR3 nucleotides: TGTGCCAGCTGTTTCGCTTCCGTGAGTTCTGGAAACACCATATATTTT. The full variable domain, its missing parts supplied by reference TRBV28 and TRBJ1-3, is DVKVTQSSRYLVKRTGEKVFLECVQDMDHENMFWYRQDPGLGLRLIYFSYDVKMKEKGDIPEGYSVSREKKERFSLILESASTNQTSMYLCASCFASVSSGNTIYFGEGSWLTVV.

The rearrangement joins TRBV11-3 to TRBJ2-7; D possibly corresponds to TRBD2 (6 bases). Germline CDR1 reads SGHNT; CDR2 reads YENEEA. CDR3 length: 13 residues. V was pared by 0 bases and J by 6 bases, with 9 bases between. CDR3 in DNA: TGTGCCAGCAGCTTAGAGATGGGGGGCGAGCAGTACTTC. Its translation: CASSLEMGGEQYF.

CDR3 nucleotides: TGTGCCTGGACTGAGGGAGGAACAGATACGCAGTATTTT. This encodes CAWTEGGTDTQYF. The rearrangement links TRBV30 to TRBJ2-3; tentative D call: TRBD2 (6 bases). Germline V CDR1 and CDR2: GTSNPN, SVGIG (reference sequence). V was clipped by 4 bases and J by 3 bases, with 11 bases between them. This CDR3 spans 13 amino acids.

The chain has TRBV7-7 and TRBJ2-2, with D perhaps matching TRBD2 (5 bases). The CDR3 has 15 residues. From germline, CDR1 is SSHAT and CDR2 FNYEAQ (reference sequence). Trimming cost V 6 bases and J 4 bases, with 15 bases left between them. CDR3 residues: CASSLGGGSTGELFF. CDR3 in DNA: TGTGCCAGCAGTTTGGGCGGAGGAAGCACCGGGGAGCTGTTTTTT.

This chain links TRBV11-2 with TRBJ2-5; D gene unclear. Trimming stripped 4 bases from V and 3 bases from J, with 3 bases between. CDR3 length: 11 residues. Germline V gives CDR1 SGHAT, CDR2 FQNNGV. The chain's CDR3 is CASSSKETQYF. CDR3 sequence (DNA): TGTGCCAGCAGCTCCAAAGAGACCCAGTACTTC.

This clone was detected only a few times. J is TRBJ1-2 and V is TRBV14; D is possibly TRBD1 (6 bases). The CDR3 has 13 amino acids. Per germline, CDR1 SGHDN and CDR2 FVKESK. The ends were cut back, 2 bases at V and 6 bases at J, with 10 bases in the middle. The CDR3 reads CASSQTGFHGYTF. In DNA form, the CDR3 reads TGTGCCAGCAGCCAAACAGGGTTCCATGGCTACACCTTC.

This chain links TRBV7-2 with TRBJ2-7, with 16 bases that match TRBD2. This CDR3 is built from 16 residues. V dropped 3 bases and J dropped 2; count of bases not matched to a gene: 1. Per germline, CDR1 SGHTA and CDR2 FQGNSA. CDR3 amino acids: CASSLGLAGGAYEQYF. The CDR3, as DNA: TGTGCCAGCAGCTTGGGACTAGCGGGAGGGGCCTACGAGCAGTACTTC.

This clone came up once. CDR3 in DNA: TGTGCCTGGAGCGTGGGTAGCGGAATACCCTACGAGCAGTACTTC. It encodes CAWSVGSGIPYEQYF. The chain links TRBV30 to TRBJ2-5, with D tentatively TRBD2 (6 bases). With the DNA end fitting TRBJ2-7 better, the J assignment may be wrong. Germline values: CDR1 GTSNPN, CDR2 SVGIG (reference sequence). CDR3 length equals 15 residues.

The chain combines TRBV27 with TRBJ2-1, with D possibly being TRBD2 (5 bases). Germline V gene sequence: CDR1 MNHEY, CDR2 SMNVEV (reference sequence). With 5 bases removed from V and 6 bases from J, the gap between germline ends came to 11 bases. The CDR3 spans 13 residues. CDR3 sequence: CASSLPGFNEQFF. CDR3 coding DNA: TGTGCCAGCAGTCTCCCGGGGTTCAATGAGCAGTTCTTC.

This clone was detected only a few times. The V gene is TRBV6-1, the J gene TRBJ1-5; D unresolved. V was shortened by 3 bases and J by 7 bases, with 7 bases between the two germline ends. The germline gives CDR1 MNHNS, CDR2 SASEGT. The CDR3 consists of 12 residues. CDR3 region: CASSDWHQPQHF. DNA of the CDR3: TGTGCCAGCAGTGATTGGCACCAGCCCCAGCATTTT.

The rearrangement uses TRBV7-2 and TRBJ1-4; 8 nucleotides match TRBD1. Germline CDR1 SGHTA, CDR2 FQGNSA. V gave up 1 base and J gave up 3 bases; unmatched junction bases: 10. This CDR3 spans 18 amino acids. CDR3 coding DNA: TGTGCCAGCAGCTTAGGGTCCAGGGGGCACATGGCTAATGAAAAACTGTTTTTT. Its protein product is CASSLGSRGHMANEKLFF.

The chain's CDR3 is CASRGLYMNTEAFF. Written as DNA, the CDR3 is TGTGCCAGCAGGGGACTGTACATGAACACTGAAGCTTTCTTT. This chain connects TRBV28 to TRBJ1-1; TRBD1 is a possible D gene (5 bases). This CDR3 has 14 amino acids. V lost 6 bases, J lost 0 bases, and 11 bases lay in between. The germline CDR1 and CDR2 sequences are MDHEN and SYDVKM.

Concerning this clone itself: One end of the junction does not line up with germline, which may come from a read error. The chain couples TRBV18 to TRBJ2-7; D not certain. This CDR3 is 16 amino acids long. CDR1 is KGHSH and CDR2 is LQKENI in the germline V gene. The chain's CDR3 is CASSSPTKAFAYEQYF. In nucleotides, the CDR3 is TGTGCCAGCTCATCACCGACAAAGGCGTTTGCCTACGAGCAGTACTTC.

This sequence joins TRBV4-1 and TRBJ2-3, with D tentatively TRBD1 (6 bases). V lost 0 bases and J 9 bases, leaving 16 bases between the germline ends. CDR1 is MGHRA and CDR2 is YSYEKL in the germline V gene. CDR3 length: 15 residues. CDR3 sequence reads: CASSQEGTGKETQYF. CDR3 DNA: TGCGCCAGCAGCCAAGAAGGCACAGGGAAGGAGACGCAGTATTTT.

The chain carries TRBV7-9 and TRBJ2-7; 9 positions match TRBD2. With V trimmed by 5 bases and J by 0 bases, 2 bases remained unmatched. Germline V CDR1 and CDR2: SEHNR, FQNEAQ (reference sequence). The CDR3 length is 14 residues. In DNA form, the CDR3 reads TGTGCCAGCAGCACTAGCGGGCGCTCCTACGAGCAGTACTTC. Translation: CASSTSGRSYEQYF.

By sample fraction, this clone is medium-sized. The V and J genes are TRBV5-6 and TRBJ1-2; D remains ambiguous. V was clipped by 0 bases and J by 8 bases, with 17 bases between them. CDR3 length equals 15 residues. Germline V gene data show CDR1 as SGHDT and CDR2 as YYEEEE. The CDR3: CASSLEGVSNEGYTF. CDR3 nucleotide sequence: TGTGCCAGCAGCTTGGAGGGAGTCAGCAATGAGGGCTACACCTTC.

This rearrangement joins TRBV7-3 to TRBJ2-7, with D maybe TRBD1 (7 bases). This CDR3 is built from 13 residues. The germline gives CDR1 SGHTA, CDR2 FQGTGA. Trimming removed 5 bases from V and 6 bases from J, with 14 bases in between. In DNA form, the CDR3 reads TGTGCCAGCAGCCAGGGGGGAGAGGGCGAGCAGTACTTC. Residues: CASSQGGEGEQYF.

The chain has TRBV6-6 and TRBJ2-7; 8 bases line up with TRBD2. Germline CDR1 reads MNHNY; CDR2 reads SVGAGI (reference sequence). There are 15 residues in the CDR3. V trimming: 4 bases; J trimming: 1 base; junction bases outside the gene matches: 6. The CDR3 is CASSFQRERSYEQYF. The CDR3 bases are TGTGCCAGCAGTTTCCAGCGGGAGAGGTCCTACGAGCAGTACTTC.

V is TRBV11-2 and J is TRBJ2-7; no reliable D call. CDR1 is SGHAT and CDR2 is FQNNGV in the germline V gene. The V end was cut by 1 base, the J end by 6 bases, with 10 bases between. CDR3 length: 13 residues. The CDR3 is CASSLVPQSEQYF. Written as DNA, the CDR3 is TGTGCCAGCAGCTTAGTTCCGCAGTCCGAGCAGTACTTC.

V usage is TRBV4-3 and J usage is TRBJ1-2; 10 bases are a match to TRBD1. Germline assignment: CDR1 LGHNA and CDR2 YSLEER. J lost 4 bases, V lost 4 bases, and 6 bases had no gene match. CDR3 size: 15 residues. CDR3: CASSPRGTGVYGYTF. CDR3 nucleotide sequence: TGCGCCAGCAGCCCTCGTGGGACAGGGGTCTATGGCTACACCTTC.

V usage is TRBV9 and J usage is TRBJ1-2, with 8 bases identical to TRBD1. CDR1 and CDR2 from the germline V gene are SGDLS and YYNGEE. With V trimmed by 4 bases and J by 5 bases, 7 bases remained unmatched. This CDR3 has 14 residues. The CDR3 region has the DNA TGTGCCAGCAGCCCAGGACAGGGTGGGTATGGCTACACCTTC. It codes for CASSPGQGGYGYTF.

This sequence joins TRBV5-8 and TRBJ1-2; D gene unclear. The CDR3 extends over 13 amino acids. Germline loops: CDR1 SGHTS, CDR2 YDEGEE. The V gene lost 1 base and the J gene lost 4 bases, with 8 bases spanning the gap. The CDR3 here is CASSLIDSYGYTF. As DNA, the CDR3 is TGTGCCAGCAGCTTGATCGACTCCTATGGCTACACCTTC.